The 24 T cell receptor beta chains below come from one sample, sequenced in a study of cytomegalovirus exposure and HLA in healthy donors (dated by TCRdb to 2015 to 2018). Preparation of the library involved the immunoSEQ multiplex PCR assay. The multiplex PCR relied on a mix of 60 forward primers for TCR Vbeta segments and 13 reverse primers for TCR Jbeta segments. This immuneACCESS table, as held by TCRdb, lists in-frame sequences with V and J called but not all clones. Of the missing ones, under half trace to an unresolved V gene in checked studies; the others have no known cause. This sample comprises 99,000 or so clones, around 77% of them detected only once. Jointly, the top ten make up about 8.3% of the sample. Input material: PBMCs. Receptor source: a woman aged 40-49 years in good health and CMV-seropositive.

V is TRBV18 and J is TRBJ1-4; no reliable D call. The CDR3 length is 14 residues. CDR1 is KGHSH and CDR2 is LQKENI in the germline V gene. Trimming removed 3 bases from V and 7 bases from J, with 12 bases in between. CDR3 nucleotides: TGTGCCAGCTCACCCAGTCACGGCGGTGAAAAACTGTTTTTT. Amino acids: CASSPSHGGEKLFF.

The chain has TRBV4-1 and TRBJ2-5; 8 bases agree with TRBD2. The CDR3 length is 15 residues. From germline, CDR1 is MGHRA and CDR2 YSYEKL. V dropped 2 bases and J dropped 5; count of bases not matched to a gene: 7. Here the CDR3 DNA reads TGCGCCAGCAGCCAATTGCGGGAGGAAGGCGAGACCCAGTACTTC. Translating gives CASSQLREEGETQYF.

The V call is TRBV5-1, the J call TRBJ2-1; 11 positions agree with TRBD1. The CDR3 is made up of 13 amino acids. Looked up from germline, CDR1 is SGHRS and CDR2 is YFSETQ. V lost 7 bases and J lost 8; bases outside the gene matches: 5. The CDR3 DNA reads as TGCGCCAGCTGGGACAGGGGGTCCGATGAGCAGTTCTTC. Translating gives CASWDRGSDEQFF.

The V call is TRBV13, the J call TRBJ2-7; TRBD2 aligns across 7 bases. Germline-derived CDR1 and CDR2 are PRHDT and FYEKMQ (reference sequence). The CDR3 runs 16 residues. V gave up 5 bases and J gave up 4 bases; unmatched junction bases: 14. The DNA of the CDR3 is TGTGCCAGCAGCCCGAGGTGGGGGGAGGGCCATTACGAGCAGTACTTC. Protein: CASSPRWGEGHYEQYF.

The chain employs TRBV5-6 and TRBJ2-3; TRBD1 might be the D (6 bases). The CDR3 has 15 residues. The germline V gene encodes CDR1 SGHDT and CDR2 YYEEEE. Trimming stripped 4 bases from V and 2 bases from J, with 14 bases between. CDR3 DNA: TGTGCCAGCAGCGGGGACACCGGAGTCACAGATACGCAGTATTTT. This encodes CASSGDTGVTDTQYF.

This chain links TRBV2 with TRBJ1-1, with 10 bases fitting TRBD1. With V trimmed by 6 bases and J by 4 bases, 8 bases remained unmatched. The CDR3 is 15 amino acids. From germline, CDR1 is SNHLY and CDR2 FYNNEI. CDR3 amino acids: CASSPWTGGGTEAFF. For the CDR3, the DNA is TGTGCCAGCAGCCCATGGACAGGGGGTGGCACTGAAGCTTTCTTT.

This CDR3 is CASSATGGHGNTIYF. The CDR3 DNA sequence: TGTGCCAGCAGTGCGACAGGGGGCCACGGAAACACCATATATTTT. V is TRBV6-4 and J is TRBJ1-3, with 10 bases that match TRBD1. Germline V gene lookup returns CDR1 MRHNA and CDR2 SNTAGT. This CDR3 has 15 residues. V dropped 4 bases and J dropped 4; count of bases not matched to a gene: 4.

The CDR3 loop is CASSSLERVGYEQYF. CDR3 in DNA: TGTGCCAGCAGTTCCTTGGAGAGGGTTGGGTACGAGCAGTACTTC. The chain recombines TRBV27 with TRBJ2-7; D may be TRBD2 (5 bases). Germline V gene data show CDR1 as MNHEY and CDR2 as SMNVEV (reference sequence). V lost 4 bases and J lost 4, with 17 bases in between. The CDR3 loop spans 15 amino acids.

V gene TRBV7-3 combines with J gene TRBJ2-1; D might be TRBD1 (6 bases). Trimming shortened V by 3 bases and J by 3 bases, and 9 bases separated the two germline ends. The germline V gene has CDR1 SGHTA and CDR2 FQGTGA. The CDR3 sequence is 14 residues long. The DNA of the CDR3 is TGTGCCAGCAGCTTCCGGACAGACTACAATGAGCAGTTCTTC. Its protein product is CASSFRTDYNEQFF.

The chain has TRBV28 and TRBJ1-6, with a tentative D call TRBD1 (5 bases). Trimming left V 3 bases short and J 10 bases short, with 19 bases between. Germline CDR1 reads MDHEN; CDR2 reads SYDVKM. The CDR3 length is 16 residues. The CDR3 region has the DNA TGTGCCAGCAGTTTGCCCACGGACACCTTAGGATCACCCCTCCACTTT. Translated: CASSLPTDTLGSPLHF.

In this sample, this clone turned up once. CDR3 sequence (DNA): TGTGCCAGCAGCTTAGGGCCATGGGGGGGCTACGAGCAGTACTTC. Its translation: CASSLGPWGGYEQYF. V usage is TRBV5-8 and J usage is TRBJ2-7, with 7 bases identical to TRBD2. This CDR3 comprises 15 residues. The V segment lost 2 bases and the J segment 3 bases; nucleotides outside the gene matches: 8. From germline, CDR1 is SGHTS and CDR2 YDEGEE. Full variable domain (outside the CDR3, taken from reference TRBV5-8 and TRBJ2-7): EAGVTQSPTHLIKTRGQQATLRCSPISGHTSVYWYQQALGLGLQFLLWYDEGEERNRGNFPPRFSGRQFPNYSSELNVNALELEDSALYLCASSLGPWGGYEQYFGPGTRLTVT.

This clone was picked up many times. This sequence joins TRBV4-1 and TRBJ1-6; a possible D gene is TRBD1 (6 bases). Trimming pared 4 bases from V and 11 bases from J, leaving 15 bases between. Germline assignment: CDR1 MGHRA and CDR2 YSYEKL. The CDR3 runs 14 residues. The CDR3 bases are TGCGCCAGCAGCCGAACAGGGCTTTCTGCACCCCTCCACTTT. This sequence encodes CASSRTGLSAPLHF.

In DNA, the CDR3 is TGCGCCAGCAGTGAGTCGAGGCAGAGCAACTATGGCTACACCTTC. It encodes CASSESRQSNYGYTF. The chain joins TRBV10-2 to TRBJ1-2, with D unclear. Trimming cost V 0 bases and J 2 bases, with 10 bases left between them. Germline CDR1 and CDR2: WSHSY and SAAADI. CDR3 length: 15 residues.

The rearrangement joins TRBV12-5 to TRBJ2-5; D is possibly TRBD1 (5 bases). V was trimmed by 3 bases and J by 4 bases, leaving 6 bases between them. Germline V gene lookup returns CDR1 LGHNT and CDR2 FRNRAP. The CDR3 has 12 amino acids. This chain's CDR3 is CASGFRGETQYF. The CDR3 bases are TGTGCTAGTGGTTTTAGGGGAGAGACCCAGTACTTC.

This clone was counted a single time. The J gene is TRBJ2-2, the V gene TRBV5-1; 10 positions agree with TRBD2. The CDR3 length is 15 residues. Germline-derived CDR1 and CDR2 are SGHRS and YFSETQ. Trimming cost V 3 bases and J 3 bases; bases outside gene matches: 2. In DNA, the CDR3 is TGCGCCAGCAGCTCGAGCGGGAGGGACACCGGGGAGCTGTTTTTT. Amino acids: CASSSSGRDTGELFF.

The chain couples TRBV5-6 to TRBJ2-5, with 9 bases aligning to TRBD1. With V trimmed by 1 base and J by 7 bases, 8 bases remained unmatched. CDR1 and CDR2 (germline): SGHDT, YYEEEE. This CDR3 has 15 residues. CDR3 bases: TGTGCCAGCAGCTTGCAGGGACAGGGTTGGGTGACCCAGTACTTC. Translated: CASSLQGQGWVTQYF. Full variable domain (remainder filled in from reference TRBV5-6 and TRBJ2-5): DAGVTQSPTHLIKTRGQQVTLRCSPKSGHDTVSWYQQALGQGPQFIFQYYEEEERQRGNFPDRFSGHQFPNYSSELNVNALLLGDSALYLCASSLQGQGWVTQYFGPGTRLLVL.

The J gene is TRBJ1-2, the V gene TRBV28, with 7 bases fitting TRBD1. V was clipped by 3 bases and J by 8 bases; unmatched bases: 6. Germline lookup yields CDR1 MDHEN and CDR2 SYDVKM. The CDR3 is 13 amino acids. The CDR3 protein is CASSFTGARGYTF. The CDR3 DNA reads TGTGCCAGCAGTTTCACAGGGGCGCGGGGCTACACCTTC.

The chain is built from TRBV7-9 and TRBJ1-1; 7 bases align to TRBD1. V shed 3 bases, J shed 3 bases, and the junction held 4 bases outside the gene matches. CDR1 SEHNR and CDR2 FQNEAQ come from the germline V gene (reference sequence). The CDR3 loop spans 14 amino acids. CDR3 protein: CASSLSDRDTEAFF. The CDR3 coding sequence is TGTGCCAGCAGCTTGAGCGACAGGGACACTGAAGCTTTCTTT. Filled out from reference TRBV7-9 and TRBJ1-1, the complete variable domain reads DTGVSQNPRHKITKRGQNVTFRCDPISEHNRLYWYRQTLGQGPEFLTYFQNEAQLEKSRLLSDRFSAERPKGSFSTLEIQRTEQGDSAMYLCASSLSDRDTEAFFGQGTRLTVV.

This chain joins TRBV29-1 and TRBJ2-5; no definite D call. Trimming stripped 7 bases from V and 4 bases from J, with 16 bases between. There are 13 residues in the CDR3. Germline loops: CDR1 SQVTM, CDR2 ANQGSEA. CDR3 amino acids: CSALATAGETQYF. The CDR3 DNA is TGCAGCGCCTTAGCAACTGCTGGAGAGACCCAGTACTTC.

The chain employs TRBV18 and TRBJ2-3, with 10 bases that match TRBD1. The ends lost 2 bases at V and 5 bases at J; junction bases unmatched: 7. Germline assignment: CDR1 KGHSH and CDR2 LQKENI. The CDR3 is made up of 16 amino acids. CDR3: CASSPIGTGVGDTQYF. The CDR3 DNA is TGTGCCAGCTCACCAATAGGGACAGGGGTCGGAGATACGCAGTATTTT.

The rearrangement uses TRBV6-1 and TRBJ2-7, with TRBD2 matching over 8 bases. Germline V lookup: CDR1 MNHNS, CDR2 SASEGT. There are 15 residues in the CDR3. With 3 bases clipped from V and 4 bases from J, the junction kept 8 bases outside the gene matches. This CDR3 reads CASSERTSSSYEQYF. DNA of the CDR3: TGTGCCAGCAGTGAGAGGACTAGCAGTTCTTACGAGCAGTACTTC.

This clone was seen a single time. This CDR3 is CASSLDRGSRIRKNSPLHF. DNA for the CDR3: TGTGCCAGCAGCTTAGACAGGGGGTCGCGAATTCGAAAGAATTCACCCCTCCACTTT. The V call is TRBV7-8, the J call TRBJ1-6, with 8 bases aligning to TRBD1. V was pared by 1 base and J by 7 bases, with 15 bases of the junction left unmatched. The CDR3 contains 19 residues. From germline, CDR1 is SGHVS and CDR2 FQNEAQ.

This clone was picked up one time. V is TRBV10-3 and J is TRBJ2-7, with a weak D call TRBD2 (5 bases). Trimming pared 0 bases from V and 1 base from J, leaving 10 bases between. The CDR3 is 15 residues long. Per the germline V gene, CDR1 is ENHRY and CDR2 is SYGVKD. The CDR3 loop reads CAISESTRMSYEQYF. CDR3 DNA: TGTGCCATCAGTGAGTCCACTAGAATGTCCTACGAGCAGTACTTC.

The gene calls are TRBV4-1 and TRBJ1-1; 8 positions match TRBD1. CDR3 length equals 14 residues. Germline lookup yields CDR1 MGHRA and CDR2 YSYEKL. The V segment lost 4 bases and the J segment 11 bases; nucleotides outside the gene matches: 12. The CDR3 DNA follows: TGCGCCAGCAGCCGAAGGACAGGGATCGGAATGGCTTTCTTT. Translating gives CASSRRTGIGMAFF.